This T cell receptor (beta chain) emerged from a study of blood T cell repertoires in COVID-19. Trimming cost V 4 bases and J 8 bases, with 8 bases left between them. The CDR3 is 12 residues long. CDR1 is SGHDN, CDR2 FVKESK, per germline. This table comes from immunoSEQ multiplex PCR, and its TCRdb copy is limited to in-frame clones, with some not included. The sample shows over 150,000 clones, around 84% of them seen only once. The origin of this receptor is a woman in her twenties or thirties who had recovered from COVID-19. The chain joins TRBV14 to TRBJ1-4; no definite D call. Material for sequencing was PBMCs or T cells enriched from blood (not recorded which). The CDR3 loop is CASSPSGEKLFF. CDR3 bases: TGTGCCAGCAGCCCCAGCGGAGAAAAACTGTTTTTT.